The 6 T cell receptor beta chains below all came from one sample that was sequenced in a study of cytomegalovirus exposure and HLA in healthy donors. 13 Jbeta primers and 60 Vbeta primers were used for the PCR. Using immunoSEQ multiplex PCR, the repertoire was profiled, and TCRdb retains in-frame clones only, with some absent. The table includes over 75,000 clones, over 75% detected once. Input material: PBMCs. All receptors come from a female donor in good health and CMV-seronegative.

The chain carries TRBV9 and TRBJ2-1; possibly TRBD1 for D (6 bases). The CDR3 consists of 16 residues. Trimming took 0 bases from V and 3 from J, leaving 13 bases between them. CDR1 is SGDLS and CDR2 is YYNGEE in the germline V gene. The CDR3 protein is CASSVGGGTVYNEQFF. The CDR3 bases are TGTGCCAGCAGCGTAGGAGGGGGAACGGTCTACAATGAGCAGTTCTTC.

The chain is built from TRBV7-9 and TRBJ2-3; 11 nucleotides match TRBD2. CDR3 size: 16 residues. Per the germline V gene, CDR1 is SEHNR and CDR2 is FQNEAQ (reference sequence). V lost 3 bases, J lost 5 bases, and 7 bases stayed unmatched. DNA of the CDR3: TGTGCCAGCAGCTTCGCTAGCGGGAGGATAGTAGATACGCAGTATTTT. Translation: CASSFASGRIVDTQYF.

The chain links TRBV15 to TRBJ2-1; D remains unclear. The germline gives CDR1 LNHNV, CDR2 YYDKDF (reference sequence). The CDR3 length is 14 residues. V was cut by 6 bases and J by 2 bases, with 11 bases left in between. CDR3 sequence: CATSAVLAYNEQFF. The CDR3 nucleotides are TGTGCCACCAGTGCGGTCCTAGCCTACAATGAGCAGTTCTTC.

To note about this clone: The germline gene is not matched at one end of the junction; a read error may be the cause. V is TRBV7-7 and J is TRBJ2-3; D unresolved. The germline V gene has CDR1 SSHAT and CDR2 FNYEAQ (reference sequence). The CDR3 length is 15 residues. The DNA of the CDR3 is TGTGCTAGCAGCCAAACAACCTCTAGCACAGATACGCAGTATTTT. It codes for CASSQTTSSTDTQYF.

The chain has TRBV28 and TRBJ2-7; 8 nucleotides agree with TRBD1. With 5 bases clipped from V and 3 bases from J, the junction kept 6 bases outside the gene matches. The germline V gene has CDR1 MDHEN and CDR2 SYDVKM. The CDR3 runs to 14 residues. This CDR3 is CASSTGQGFYEQYF. CDR3 nucleotides: TGTGCCAGCAGTACAGGACAGGGATTCTACGAGCAGTACTTC.

The chain links TRBV7-9 to TRBJ2-1; D is perhaps TRBD1 (6 bases). Germline CDR1 and CDR2: SEHNR and FQNEAQ (reference sequence). Trimming took 5 bases from V and 10 from J, leaving 18 bases between them. The CDR3 contains 14 residues. The CDR3 DNA reads TGTGCCAGCAGCCAACGTACAGGGCTGGGGGAGCAGTTCTTC. Protein product: CASSQRTGLGEQFF.